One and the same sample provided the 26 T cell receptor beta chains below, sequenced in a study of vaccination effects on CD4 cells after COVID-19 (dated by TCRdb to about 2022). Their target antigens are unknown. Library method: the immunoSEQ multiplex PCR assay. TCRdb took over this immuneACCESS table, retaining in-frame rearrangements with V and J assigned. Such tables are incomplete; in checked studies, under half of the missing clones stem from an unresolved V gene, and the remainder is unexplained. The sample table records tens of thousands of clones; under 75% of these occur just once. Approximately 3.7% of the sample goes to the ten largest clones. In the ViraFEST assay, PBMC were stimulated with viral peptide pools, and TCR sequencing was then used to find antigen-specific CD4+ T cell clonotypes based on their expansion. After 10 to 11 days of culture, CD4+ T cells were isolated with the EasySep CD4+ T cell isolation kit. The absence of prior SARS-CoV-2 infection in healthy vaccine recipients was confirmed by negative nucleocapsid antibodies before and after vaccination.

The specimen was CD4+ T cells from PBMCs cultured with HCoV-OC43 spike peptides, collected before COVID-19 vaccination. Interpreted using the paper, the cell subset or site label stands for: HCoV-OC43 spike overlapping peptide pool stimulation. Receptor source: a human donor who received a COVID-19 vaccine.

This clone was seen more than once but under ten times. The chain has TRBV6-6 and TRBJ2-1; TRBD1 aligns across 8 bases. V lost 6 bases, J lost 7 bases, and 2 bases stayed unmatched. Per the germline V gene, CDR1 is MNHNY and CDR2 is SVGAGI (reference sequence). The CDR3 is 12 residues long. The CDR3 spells CASSRTGNEQFF. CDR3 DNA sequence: TGTGCCAGCAGCCGGACAGGGAATGAGCAGTTCTTC.

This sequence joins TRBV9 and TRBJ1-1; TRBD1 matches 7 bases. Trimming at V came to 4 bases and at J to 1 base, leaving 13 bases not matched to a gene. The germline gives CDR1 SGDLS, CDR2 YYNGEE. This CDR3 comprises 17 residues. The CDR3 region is CASSPKGRGPGNTEAFF. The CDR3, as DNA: TGTGCCAGCAGCCCAAAGGGGAGGGGGCCGGGGAACACTGAAGCTTTCTTT.

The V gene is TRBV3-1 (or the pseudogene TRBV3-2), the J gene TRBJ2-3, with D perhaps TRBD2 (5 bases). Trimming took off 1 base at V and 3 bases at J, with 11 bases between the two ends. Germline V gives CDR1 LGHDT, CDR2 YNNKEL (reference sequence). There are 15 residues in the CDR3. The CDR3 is CASSQVLRGTDTQYF. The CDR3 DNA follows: TGTGCCAGCAGCCAAGTTCTTCGAGGGACAGATACGCAGTATTTT.

The CDR3 region is CASSYGITEAFF. Here the CDR3 DNA reads TGTGCCAGCAGTTATGGGATCACTGAAGCTTTCTTT. V and J are TRBV6-2 or TRBV6-3 and TRBJ1-1; D is undetermined. V dropped 3 bases and J dropped 4 bases, with 6 bases sitting between them. Germline lookup yields CDR1 MNHEY and CDR2 SVGEGT. This CDR3 has 12 amino acids.

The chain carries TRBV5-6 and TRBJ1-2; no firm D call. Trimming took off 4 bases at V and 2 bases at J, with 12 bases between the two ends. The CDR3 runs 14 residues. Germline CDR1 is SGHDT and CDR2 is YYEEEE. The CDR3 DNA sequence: TGTGCCAGCAGCCGCCAGACCCTAAACTATGGCTACACCTTC. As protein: CASSRQTLNYGYTF.

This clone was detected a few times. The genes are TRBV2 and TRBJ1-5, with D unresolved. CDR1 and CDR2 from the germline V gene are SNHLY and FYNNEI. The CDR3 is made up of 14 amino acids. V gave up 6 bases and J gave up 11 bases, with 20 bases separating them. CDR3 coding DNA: TGTGCCAGCAGCCGACAAACGGATCTTCAAGCCCAGCATTTT. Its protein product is CASSRQTDLQAQHF.

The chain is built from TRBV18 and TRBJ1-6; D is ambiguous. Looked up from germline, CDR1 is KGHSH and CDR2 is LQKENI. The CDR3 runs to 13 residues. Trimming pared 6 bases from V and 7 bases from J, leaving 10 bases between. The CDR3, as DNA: TGTGCCAGCTCTCCTACTGTCAATTCACCCCTCCACTTT. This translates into CASSPTVNSPLHF.

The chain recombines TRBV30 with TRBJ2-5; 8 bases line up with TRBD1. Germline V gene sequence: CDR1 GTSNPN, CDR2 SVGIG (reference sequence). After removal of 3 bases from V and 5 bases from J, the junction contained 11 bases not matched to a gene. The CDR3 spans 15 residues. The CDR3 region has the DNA TGTGCCTGGAGCACGAACCAGGGGGCTGGGGAGACCCAGTACTTC. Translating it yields CAWSTNQGAGETQYF.

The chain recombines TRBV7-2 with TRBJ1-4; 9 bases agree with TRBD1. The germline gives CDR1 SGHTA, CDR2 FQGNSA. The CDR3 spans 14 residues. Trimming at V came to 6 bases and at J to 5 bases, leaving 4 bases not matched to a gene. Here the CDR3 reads CASSRDRVNEKLFF. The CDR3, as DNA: TGTGCCAGCAGTCGGGACAGGGTGAATGAAAAACTGTTTTTT.

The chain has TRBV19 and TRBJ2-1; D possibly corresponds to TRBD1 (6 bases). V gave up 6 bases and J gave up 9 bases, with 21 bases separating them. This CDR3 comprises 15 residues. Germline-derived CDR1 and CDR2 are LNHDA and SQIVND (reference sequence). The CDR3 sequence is CASRAAGASRGEQFF. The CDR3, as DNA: TGTGCCAGTAGGGCGGCAGGGGCCTCGAGGGGTGAGCAGTTCTTC.

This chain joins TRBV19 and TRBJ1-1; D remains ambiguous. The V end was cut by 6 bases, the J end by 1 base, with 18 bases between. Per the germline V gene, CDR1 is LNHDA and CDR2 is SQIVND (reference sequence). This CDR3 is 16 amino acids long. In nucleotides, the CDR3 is TGTGCCAGTAGCATAACTACCGGACTCCCGAACACTGAAGCTTTCTTT. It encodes CASSITTGLPNTEAFF.

The CDR3 sequence is CASNDRDQPQHF. The CDR3 DNA is TGTGCCAGTAATGACAGGGACCAGCCCCAGCATTTT. The chain is built from TRBV19 and TRBJ1-5; 7 bases align to TRBD1. With 7 bases clipped from V and 7 bases from J, the junction kept 4 bases outside the gene matches. This CDR3 is built from 12 residues. From germline, CDR1 is LNHDA and CDR2 SQIVND (reference sequence).

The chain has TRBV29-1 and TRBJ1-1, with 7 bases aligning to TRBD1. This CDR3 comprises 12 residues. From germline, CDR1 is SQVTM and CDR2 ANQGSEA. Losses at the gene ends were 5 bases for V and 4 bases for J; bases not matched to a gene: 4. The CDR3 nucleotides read TGCAGCGTTAGGGGGCCCGGCACTGAAGCTTTCTTT. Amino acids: CSVRGPGTEAFF.

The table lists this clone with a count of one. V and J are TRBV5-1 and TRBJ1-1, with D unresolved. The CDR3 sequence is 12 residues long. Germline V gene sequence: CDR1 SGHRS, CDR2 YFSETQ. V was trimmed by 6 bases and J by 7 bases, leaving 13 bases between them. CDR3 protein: CASTPSQSEAFF. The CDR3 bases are TGCGCCAGCACCCCGTCCCAGAGTGAAGCTTTCTTT.

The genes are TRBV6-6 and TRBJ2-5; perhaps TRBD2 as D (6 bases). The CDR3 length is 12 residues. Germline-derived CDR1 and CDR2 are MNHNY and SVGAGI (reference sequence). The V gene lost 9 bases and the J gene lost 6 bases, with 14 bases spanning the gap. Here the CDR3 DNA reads TGTGCCAGTAGAGGGGAGGTTCAGACCCAGTACTTC. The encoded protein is CASRGEVQTQYF.

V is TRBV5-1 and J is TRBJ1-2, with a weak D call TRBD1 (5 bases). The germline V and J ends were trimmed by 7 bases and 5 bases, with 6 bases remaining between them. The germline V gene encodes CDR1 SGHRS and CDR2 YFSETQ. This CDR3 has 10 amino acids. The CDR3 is CASGTYGYTF. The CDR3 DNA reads TGCGCCAGCGGGACTTATGGCTACACCTTC. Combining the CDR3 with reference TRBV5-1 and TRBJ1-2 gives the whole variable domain KAGVTQTPRYLIKTRGQQVTLSCSPISGHRSVSWYQQTPGQGLQFLFEYFSETQRNKGNFPGRFSGRQFSNSRSEMNVSTLELGDSALYLCASGTYGYTFGSGTRLTVV.

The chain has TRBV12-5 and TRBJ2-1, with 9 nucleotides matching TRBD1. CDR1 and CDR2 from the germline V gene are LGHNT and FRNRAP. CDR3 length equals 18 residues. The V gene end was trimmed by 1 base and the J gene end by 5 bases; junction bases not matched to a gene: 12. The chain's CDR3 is CASGLALGQGLLHNEQFF. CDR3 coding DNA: TGTGCTAGTGGTTTGGCGTTGGGACAGGGTCTTCTACACAATGAGCAGTTCTTC. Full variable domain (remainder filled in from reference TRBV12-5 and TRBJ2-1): DARVTQTPRHKVTEMGQEVTMRCQPILGHNTVFWYRQTMMQGLELLAYFRNRAPLDDSGMPKDRFSAEMPDATLATLKIQPSEPRDSAVYFCASGLALGQGLLHNEQFFGPGTRLTVL.

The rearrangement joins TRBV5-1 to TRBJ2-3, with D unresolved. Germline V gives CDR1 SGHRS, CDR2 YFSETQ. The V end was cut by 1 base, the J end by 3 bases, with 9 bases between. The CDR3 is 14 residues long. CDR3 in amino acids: CASSLPSNTDTQYF. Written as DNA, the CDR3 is TGCGCCAGCAGCTTGCCTAGTAATACAGATACGCAGTATTTT.

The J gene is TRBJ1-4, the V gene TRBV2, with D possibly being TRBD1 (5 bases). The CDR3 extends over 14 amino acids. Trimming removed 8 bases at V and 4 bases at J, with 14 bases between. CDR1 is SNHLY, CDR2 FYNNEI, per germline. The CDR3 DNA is TGTGCCAGCCATGGGGGGGGTTTTAATGAAAAACTGTTTTTT. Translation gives CASHGGGFNEKLFF.

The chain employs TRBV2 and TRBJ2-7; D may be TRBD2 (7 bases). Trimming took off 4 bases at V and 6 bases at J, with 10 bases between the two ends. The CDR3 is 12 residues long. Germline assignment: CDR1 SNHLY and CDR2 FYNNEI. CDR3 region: CASSAGEGEQYV. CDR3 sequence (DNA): TGTGCCAGCAGTGCAGGGGAGGGCGAGCAGTACGTC.

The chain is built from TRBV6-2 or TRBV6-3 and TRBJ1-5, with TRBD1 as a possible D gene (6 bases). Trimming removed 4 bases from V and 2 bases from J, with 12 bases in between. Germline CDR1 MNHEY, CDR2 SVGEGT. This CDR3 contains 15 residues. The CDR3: CASSWGTFGNQPQHF. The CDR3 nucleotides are TGTGCCAGCAGTTGGGGGACATTTGGCAATCAGCCCCAGCATTTT.

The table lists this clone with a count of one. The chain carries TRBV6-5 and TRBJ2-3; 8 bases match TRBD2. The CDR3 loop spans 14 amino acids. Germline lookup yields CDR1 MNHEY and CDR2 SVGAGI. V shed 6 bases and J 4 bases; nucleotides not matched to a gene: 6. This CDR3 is CASSLPGGADTQYF. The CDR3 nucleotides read TGTGCCAGCAGCCTCCCGGGGGGGGCAGATACGCAGTATTTT.

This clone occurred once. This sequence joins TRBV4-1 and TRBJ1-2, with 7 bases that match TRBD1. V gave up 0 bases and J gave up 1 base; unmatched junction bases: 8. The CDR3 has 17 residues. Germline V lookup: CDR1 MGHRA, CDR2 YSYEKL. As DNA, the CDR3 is TGCGCCAGCAGCCAAGATCGGGACAGTAGAGTTAACTATGGCTACACCTTC. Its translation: CASSQDRDSRVNYGYTF.

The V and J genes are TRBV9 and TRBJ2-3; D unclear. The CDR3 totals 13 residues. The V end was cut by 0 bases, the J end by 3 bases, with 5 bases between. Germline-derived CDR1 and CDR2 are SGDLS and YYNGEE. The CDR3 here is CASSVDLTDTQYF. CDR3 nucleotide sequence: TGTGCCAGCAGCGTAGACCTAACAGATACGCAGTATTTT.

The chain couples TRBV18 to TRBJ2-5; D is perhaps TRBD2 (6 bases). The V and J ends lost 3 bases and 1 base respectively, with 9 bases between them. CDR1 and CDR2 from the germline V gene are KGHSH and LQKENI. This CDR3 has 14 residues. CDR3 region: CASSPRTTQETQYF. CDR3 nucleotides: TGTGCCAGCTCACCCAGGACTACCCAAGAGACCCAGTACTTC.

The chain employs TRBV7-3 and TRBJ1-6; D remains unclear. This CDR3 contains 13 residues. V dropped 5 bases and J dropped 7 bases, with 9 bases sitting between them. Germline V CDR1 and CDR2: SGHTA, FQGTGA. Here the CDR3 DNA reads TGTGCCAGCAGCCCTTTTATAAATTCACCCCTCCACTTT. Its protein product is CASSPFINSPLHF.